This T cell receptor (beta chain) was recorded in a study of cytomegalovirus exposure and HLA in healthy donors (dated by TCRdb to 2016 to 2017). General notes on the study: An earlier analysis of fewer than 750 of the donors reported 250 to 350 Gb of sequence data and 100 million to 120 million unique TCR beta sequences obtained from around 180 million T cells. The study used immunosequencing to profile the T cell repertoires of 600 to 850 subjects and linked those repertoires to cytomegalovirus serostatus. Both class I and class II loci were covered by HLA typing, at four-digit resolution. Four or five DR-DQ haplotypes were handled as single units for association and clustering, since linkage in the cohort was strong. To study patterns of TCR occurrence, a later analysis re-analyzed previously published TCR beta repertoires from around 660 donors and added high-resolution HLA genotyping. Every discovery cohort repertoire had been produced on one sequencing platform. Donor age, sex, ethnicity and CMV serostatus were collected together with the repertoire data. An earlier analysis of about 620 of the donors applied high-throughput TCR beta sequencing to assess whether each TCR beta V gene segment acted as functional or pseudogenic. A separate validation cohort of over 95 different subjects was used in addition to the 666-subject first cohort. High-throughput TCR immunosequencing, statistical association of individual TCRs with disease status, and machine learning were combined to predict cytomegalovirus infection status. Genome-wide SNP genotypes for about three fifths of the 666 donors were used in a later genetic analysis, which treated that subset as a discovery cohort. The number of donors typed differed by locus, with about 629-640 for A, B, C, DRB1 and DQB1, roughly 520 for DQA1, approximately 570 for DPA1, and approximately 470 for DPB1. Roughly 300 gigabases of sequencing data and some 85 million unique TCR sequences were included in an early release covering around 650 HLA-typed donors. Across some 400 genotyped donors of the cohort, an average of about 200,000 unique TCR beta nucleotide sequences per donor were sequenced, and 15% to 20% of those sequences were non-productive. Rather than using new phenotypic data, the later analysis identified candidate immune exposures from TCR beta sequences and from how often those sequences occurred across donors. Of the roughly 390 genotyped donors, around 81% fell in the genetic ancestry cluster associated with self-reported Caucasian donors. The study was designed to test whether signatures of past pathogen exposure could be identified by cataloging public T cell receptors.

On this clone itself: What this receptor recognizes is not known. No clone much larger than this one lies a single base away; base qualities are absent.

The cohort consisted of approximately 670 healthy bone marrow donors. At the time of sampling, all cohort members were nominally healthy, though unrecorded immune exposures were likely present. The donor tested CMV seropositive and was one of the 289 seropositive cohort members. A peripheral blood sample was collected from each donor, and TCR beta sequencing was performed on peripheral blood mononuclear cells. Genomic DNA extraction from the blood cell samples was performed with the Qiagen DNeasy Blood Extraction Kit. Relative to germline, V is 5 bases shorter and J is 9 bases shorter, with 23 bases between their ends. The CDR3 goes from the cysteine to the phenylalanine over 17 residues. Only CDR3 DNA is held: 51 bases, read in frame from base 1. Sequences PRHDT (CDR1) and FYEKMQ (CDR2) are obtained from the germline V gene (reference sequence). Libraries were constructed by the immunoSEQ multiplex PCR assay. For the multiplex PCR, a mixture combining 60 forward primers for TCR Vbeta segments and 13 reverse primers for TCR Jbeta segments was used. The CDR3 region of rearranged TCR beta genes was amplified from genomic DNA by a multiplex PCR assay. The amplified TCR beta libraries were sequenced on the Illumina HiSeq System as 87-base-pair reads. Per the original workflow: A later analysis tallied tens of millions of unique TCR beta chains across the 650 to 750 repertoires, and around 10 million of those chains were shared by two or more donors. A nearest-neighbor algorithm error-corrected the raw reads and collapsed the reads into unique sequences, merging closely related sequences to remove PCR and sequencing errors. CDR3 sequences were aligned to IMGT reference sequences to assign V, D and J gene segments. For a sequence to be retained, a match of at least six nucleotides was required to both a V gene segment and a J gene segment. Rearrangements were called productive when the CDR3 lacked stop codons and stayed in frame with V and J; all others were non-productive. Following IMGT convention, CDR3 was defined as the stretch from the second conserved V-encoded cysteine to the conserved J-encoded phenylalanine. Sequences without an unambiguous match to a single V gene segment were excluded from the earlier analysis of over 500 of the donors. In an earlier analysis of about 590 of the donors, a V segment was called functional when productive rearrangements were above 56.7%, and segregating when the standard deviation between donors exceeded 5%. A statistical classification framework was developed to diagnose cytomegalovirus status using the catalog of TCR beta chain sequences. In a later analysis, TCR nucleotide sequences were compared against IMGT/GENE-DB human TR gene sequences so that V and J genes could be assigned. The TCRdist pipeline was used in a later analysis to assign CDR3 sequences and most-parsimonious VDJ recombination scenarios. In a later analysis, every TCR beta chain was defined by the combination of its CDR3 amino acid sequence and its V-gene family, and reads without a unique V-gene family were dropped. A later analysis removed 600 or so highly shared, low-generation-probability nucleotide sequences to deal with suspected cross-contamination and a sequencing artifact. In a later analysis, a clonal expansion index was calculated for each public chain from normalized within-repertoire ranks of inferred template counts. In a later analysis, generation probabilities were computed with a VDJ recombination model fitted to out-of-frame rearrangements, and the resulting probabilities were checked against IGoR. In a later analysis, TCR-TCR, TCR-HLA and TCR-CMV co-occurrence was scored with hypergeometric tests, and a repertoire-size bias correction was applied to TCR pairs. False discovery rates were estimated in a later analysis by permuting HLA or CMV assignments 20 times. In a later analysis, co-occurring TCRs were grouped with DBSCAN, and TCRdist sequence similarity was added when clustering was performed within HLA-allele-positive subsets. Repertoires with fewer than 30,000 or more than 120,000 public chains were left out of co-occurrence clustering, as were four to six repertoires with anomalous nucleotide sharing. TCRdb mirrors the immuneACCESS table, restricted to in-frame sequences. Some clones are absent from its copies; in checked studies, under half trace to an unresolved V gene, and the reason for the others is unknown. The V and J calls and clone size were taken over from that table, and D and trimming were inferred from the DNA. Across this sample there are under 200,000 clones, with 80% seen only once. The ten largest make up about 9.9% of the sample.

Points the paper makes about the study in general: Because the 87-base-pair reads could not distinguish some IMGT-functional V segments, including TRBV6-2 and TRBV6-3, those segments were excluded. Because counts were too low, 15 to 20 rarely observed V segments, including chromosome 9 orphons, were excluded from the earlier analysis of 587 of the donors. In a later genetic analysis, a missense DCLRE1C variant was associated with V-gene and J-gene trimming of TCR beta chains, and the association was replicated in an independent cohort. Several of the top co-occurrence clusters appeared to be linked to parvovirus B19, influenza, CMV and Epstein-Barr virus, according to a later analysis. A later analysis found that HLA-associated TCR beta chains were more clonally expanded and had lower generation probabilities than equally common non-associated chains. Linkage disequilibrium might explain the correlated functional status among segregating V segments, but an unknown experimental factor could not be ruled out. Presence/absence analyses assumed roughly uniform sequencing depth across donors, an assumption that may not hold. HLA typing was unavailable for some donors at each locus, so association tests used only the typed subset. Cytomegalovirus status was reported to be diagnosed by the classifier with high specificity and sensitivity in both the original and validation cohorts. In the study, some 160 TCR beta chains were listed as associated with cytomegalovirus. Broadly in line with IMGT annotations, most TCR beta V segments showed up in productive rearrangements about 87% or about 30% of the time in an earlier analysis of about 500 of the donors. This cohort had only TCR beta chains sequenced, and the lack of alpha or paired-chain data limited which features could be detected. Most TCR sequences were seen in very few donors, while some public TCRs were found in many individuals. Three of the identified cytomegalovirus-associated TCR beta chains were confirmed in vitro to be specific for cytomegalovirus antigens. A later genetic analysis reported fewer N-insertions in productive TCRs among donors in an Asian-associated ancestry cluster than the roughly 620-donor mean. A later analysis found that most CMV-associated TCR beta chains appeared HLA-restricted, with HLA associations seemingly driven largely by CMV exposure. At a false discovery rate of 0.05, a later analysis linked under 20,000 TCR beta sequences to specific HLA alleles. A further reported finding was that TCR beta sequences accurately predicted the HLA-A and HLA-B alleles for most subjects in the first cohort. Strong co-occurrence of HLA alleles, especially DR and DQ, made assigning TCR associations to individual alleles difficult. In a later analysis, the rate of TCR association differed among HLA loci, with DRB1 alleles having the most associated TCRs and HLA-C alleles having the fewest. A cluster of highly shared sequence variants was judged likely to be a technical artifact of the sequencing pipeline. For the cohort, immune exposure information was limited to CMV serostatus. The authors suggested that the approach could potentially be generalized to other disease states and immunological phenotypes.

The chain was built from TRBV13 and TRBJ1-6, and possibly TRBD1, on 6 matching bases. The sequence was obtained from a man between 18 and 35 years old in good health and CMV-seropositive. The material sequenced was PBMCs. The CDR3 loop reads CASSRYGGGRLGSPLHF. The nucleotide sequence is given as TGTGCCAGCAGCCGGTATGGGGGGGGGCGCTTAGGTTCACCCCTCCACTTT.